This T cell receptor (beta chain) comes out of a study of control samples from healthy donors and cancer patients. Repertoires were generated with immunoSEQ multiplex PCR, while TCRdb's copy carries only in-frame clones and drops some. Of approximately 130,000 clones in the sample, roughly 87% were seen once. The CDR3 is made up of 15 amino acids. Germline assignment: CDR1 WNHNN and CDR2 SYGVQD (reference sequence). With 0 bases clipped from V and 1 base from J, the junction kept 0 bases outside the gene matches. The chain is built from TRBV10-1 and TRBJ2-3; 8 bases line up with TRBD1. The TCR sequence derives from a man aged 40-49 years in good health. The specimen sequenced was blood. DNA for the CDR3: TGCGCCAGCAGTGAGTCGGGACAGGGCACAGATACGCAGTATTTT. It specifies CASSESGQGTDTQYF.